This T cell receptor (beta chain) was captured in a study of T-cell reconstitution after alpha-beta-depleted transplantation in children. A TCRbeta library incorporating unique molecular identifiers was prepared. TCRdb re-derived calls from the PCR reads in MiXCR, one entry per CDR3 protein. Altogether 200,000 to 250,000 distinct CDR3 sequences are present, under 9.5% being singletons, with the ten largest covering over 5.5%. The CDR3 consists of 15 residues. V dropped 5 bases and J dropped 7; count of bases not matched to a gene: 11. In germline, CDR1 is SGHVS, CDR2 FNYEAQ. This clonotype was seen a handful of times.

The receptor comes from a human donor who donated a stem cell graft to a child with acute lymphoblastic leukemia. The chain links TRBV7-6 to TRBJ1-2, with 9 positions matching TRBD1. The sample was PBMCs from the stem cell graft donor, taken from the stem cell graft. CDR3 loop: CASSLQPGQGIGYTF. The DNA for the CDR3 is TGTGCCAGCAGCCTTCAACCGGGACAGGGAATTGGCTACACCTTC.